The sample holds a few counts of the clone carrying this TCR beta chain. Its specificity is unknown. This specimen belongs to a study of T-cell memory formation after mild COVID-19. Study-level findings and limits: That cross-reactive memory joined was suggested by some responding clones appearing in pre-infection memory. Day 15 to 85 contracting clones showed balanced CD4/CD8; day 15 to 37 expanders favored CD4+.

Germline CDR1 is SGHDT and CDR2 is YYEEEE. V lost 4 bases to trimming and J lost 8 bases, with 25 bases between them. This CDR3 has 17 amino acids. TCRdb processed the 5' RACE reads anew with MiXCR; each CDR3 protein has one entry. The data contain about 180,000 distinct CDR3 sequences, 16% of them seen just once; the ten biggest clones take up just over 2%. The sequence was obtained from an adult woman who had mild COVID-19 (a few samples of this study predate the infection). Cell type and time point are not known. The genes are TRBV5-6 and TRBJ2-1, with D maybe TRBD1 (6 bases). The sample comprised PBMCs or a T cell subset sorted from them (not recorded which). This CDR3 reads CASSIWGQGLIPDEQFF. CDR3 in DNA: TGTGCCAGCAGCATCTGGGGGCAGGGGTTGATTCCGGATGAGCAGTTCTTC. The full variable domain, completed using reference TRBV5-6 and TRBJ2-1, is DAGVTQSPTHLIKTRGQQVTLRCSPKSGHDTVSWYQQALGQGPQFIFQYYEEEERQRGNFPDRFSGHQFPNYSSELNVNALLLGDSALYLCASSIWGQGLIPDEQFFGPGTRLTVL.